The clone carrying this TCR beta chain appeared a few times. Germline values: CDR1 MDHEN, CDR2 SYDVKM. The CDR3 is 13 amino acids. Unmatched junction bases numbered 2, after V lost 5 bases and J lost 6 bases. Assay used: immunoSEQ multiplex PCR; TCRdb lists only in-frame clones, some missing. The table lists about 85,000 clones, 70% to 90% of them singletons. This record belongs to a study of control samples from healthy donors and cancer patients. The chain has TRBV28 and TRBJ2-4, with 9 bases matching TRBD2. The sample comprised blood. The receptor was derived from a woman in her sixties in good health. The CDR3 DNA is TGTGCCAGCAGTCTTAGCGGGGGAAACATTCAGTACTTC. It yields the protein CASSLSGGNIQYF. The full variable domain, in which reference TRBV28 and TRBJ2-4 provide the parts outside the CDR3, is DVKVTQSSRYLVKRTGEKVFLECVQDMDHENMFWYRQDPGLGLRLIYFSYDVKMKEKGDIPEGYSVSREKKERFSLILESASTNQTSMYLCASSLSGGNIQYFGAGTRLSVL.